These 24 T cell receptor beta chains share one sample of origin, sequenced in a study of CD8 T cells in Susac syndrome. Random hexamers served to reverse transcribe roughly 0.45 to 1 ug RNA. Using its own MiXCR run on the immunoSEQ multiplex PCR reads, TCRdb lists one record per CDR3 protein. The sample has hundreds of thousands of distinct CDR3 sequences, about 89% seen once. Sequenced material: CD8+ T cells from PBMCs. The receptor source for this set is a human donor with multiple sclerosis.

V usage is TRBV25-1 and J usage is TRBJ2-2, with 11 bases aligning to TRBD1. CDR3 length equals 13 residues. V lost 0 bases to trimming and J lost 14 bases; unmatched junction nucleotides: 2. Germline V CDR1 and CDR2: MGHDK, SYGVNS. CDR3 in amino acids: CASSEYRTGGLFF. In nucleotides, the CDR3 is TGTGCCAGCAGTGAATACCGGACAGGGGGCCTGTTTTTT.

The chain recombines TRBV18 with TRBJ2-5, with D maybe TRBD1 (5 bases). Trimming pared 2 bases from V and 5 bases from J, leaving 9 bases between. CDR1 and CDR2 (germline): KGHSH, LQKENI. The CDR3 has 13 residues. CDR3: CASSPTGWETQYF. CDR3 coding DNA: TGTGCCAGCTCACCAACAGGCTGGGAGACCCAGTACTTC. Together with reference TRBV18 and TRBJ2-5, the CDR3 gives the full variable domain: NAGVMQNPRHLVRRRGQEARLRCSPMKGHSHVYWYRQLPEEGLKFMVYLQKENIIDESGMPKERFSAEFPKEGPSILRIQQVVRGDSAAYFCASSPTGWETQYFGPGTRLLVL.

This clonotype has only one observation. The CDR3 region is CAWSVLAAGGEQYF. For the CDR3, the DNA is TGTGCCTGGAGTGTACTAGCTGCCGGAGGGGAGCAGTACTTC. The V and J genes are TRBV30 and TRBJ2-7; D may be TRBD2 (6 bases). The germline gives CDR1 GTSNPN, CDR2 SVGIG (reference sequence). Trimming removed 0 bases at V and 7 bases at J, with 16 bases between. The CDR3 covers 14 residues.

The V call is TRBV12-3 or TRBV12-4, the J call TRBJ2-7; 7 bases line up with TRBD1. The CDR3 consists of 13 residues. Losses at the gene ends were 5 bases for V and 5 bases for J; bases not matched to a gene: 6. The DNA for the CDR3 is TGTGCCAGCAGTAATGACAGGGATGACGAGCAGTACTTC. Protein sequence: CASSNDRDDEQYF.

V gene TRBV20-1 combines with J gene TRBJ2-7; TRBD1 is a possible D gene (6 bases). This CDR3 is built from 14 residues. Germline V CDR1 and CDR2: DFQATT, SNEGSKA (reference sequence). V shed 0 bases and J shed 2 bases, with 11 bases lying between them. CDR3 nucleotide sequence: TGCAGTGCTAGAGACCAGACAGGCGCCTACGAGCAGTACTTC. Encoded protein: CSARDQTGAYEQYF.

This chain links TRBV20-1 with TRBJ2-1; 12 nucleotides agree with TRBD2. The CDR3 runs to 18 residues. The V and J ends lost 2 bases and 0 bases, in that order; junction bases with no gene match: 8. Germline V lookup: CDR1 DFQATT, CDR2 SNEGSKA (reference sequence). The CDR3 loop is CSARLGLAGVSSYNEQFF. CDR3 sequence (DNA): TGCAGTGCTAGATTGGGACTAGCGGGCGTTAGCTCCTACAATGAGCAGTTCTTC.

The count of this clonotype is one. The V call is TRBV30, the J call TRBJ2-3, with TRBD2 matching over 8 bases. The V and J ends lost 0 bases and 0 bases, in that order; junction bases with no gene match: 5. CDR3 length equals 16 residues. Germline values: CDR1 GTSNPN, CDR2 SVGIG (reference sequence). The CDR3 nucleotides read TGTGCCTGGAGTGTACGGACTAGCTCTAGCACAGATACGCAGTATTTT. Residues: CAWSVRTSSSTDTQYF.

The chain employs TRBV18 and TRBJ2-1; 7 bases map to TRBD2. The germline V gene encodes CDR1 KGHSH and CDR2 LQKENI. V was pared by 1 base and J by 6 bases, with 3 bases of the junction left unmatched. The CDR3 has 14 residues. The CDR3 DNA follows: TGTGCCAGCTCACCACTGGGAGGGCCCAATGAGCAGTTCTTC. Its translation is CASSPLGGPNEQFF.

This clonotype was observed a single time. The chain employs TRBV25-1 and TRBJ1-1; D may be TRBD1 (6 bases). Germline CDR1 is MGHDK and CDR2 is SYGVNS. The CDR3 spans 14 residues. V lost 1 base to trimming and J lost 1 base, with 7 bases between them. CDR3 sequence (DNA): TGTGCCAGCAGTGAATTGGACAGGAACACTGAAGCTTTCTTT. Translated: CASSELDRNTEAFF.

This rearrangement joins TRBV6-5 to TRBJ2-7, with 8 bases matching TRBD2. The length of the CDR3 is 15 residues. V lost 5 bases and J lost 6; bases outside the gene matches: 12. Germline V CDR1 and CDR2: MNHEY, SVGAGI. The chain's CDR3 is CASSTGAGETGEQYF. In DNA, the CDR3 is TGTGCCAGCAGTACGGGAGCGGGAGAAACAGGCGAGCAGTACTTC.

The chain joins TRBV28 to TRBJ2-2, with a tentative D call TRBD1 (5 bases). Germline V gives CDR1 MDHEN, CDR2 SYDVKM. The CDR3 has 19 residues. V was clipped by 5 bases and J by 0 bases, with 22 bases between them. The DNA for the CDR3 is TGTGCCAGCAGTCCATTAGACAGTGTACACACGACGAACACCGGGGAGCTGTTTTTT. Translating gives CASSPLDSVHTTNTGELFF. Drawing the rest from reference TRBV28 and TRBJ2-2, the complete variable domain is DVKVTQSSRYLVKRTGEKVFLECVQDMDHENMFWYRQDPGLGLRLIYFSYDVKMKEKGDIPEGYSVSREKKERFSLILESASTNQTSMYLCASSPLDSVHTTNTGELFFGEGSRLTVL.

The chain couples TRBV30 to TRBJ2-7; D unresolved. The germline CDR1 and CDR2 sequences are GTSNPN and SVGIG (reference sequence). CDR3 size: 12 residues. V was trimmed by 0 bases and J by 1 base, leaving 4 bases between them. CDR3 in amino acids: CAWSVESYEQYF. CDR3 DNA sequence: TGTGCCTGGAGTGTTGAATCCTACGAGCAGTACTTC.

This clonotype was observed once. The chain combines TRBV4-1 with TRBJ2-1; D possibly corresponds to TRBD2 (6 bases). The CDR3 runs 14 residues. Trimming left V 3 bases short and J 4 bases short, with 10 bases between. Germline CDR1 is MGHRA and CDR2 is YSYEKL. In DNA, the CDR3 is TGCGCCAGCAGCCACGGGACTCCTTACAATGAGCAGTTCTTC. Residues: CASSHGTPYNEQFF.

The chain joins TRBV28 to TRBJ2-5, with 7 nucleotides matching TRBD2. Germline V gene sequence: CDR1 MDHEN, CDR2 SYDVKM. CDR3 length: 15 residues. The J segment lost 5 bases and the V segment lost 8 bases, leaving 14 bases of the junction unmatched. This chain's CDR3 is CASGVLAGVQETQYF. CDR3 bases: TGTGCCAGCGGGGTACTGGCGGGAGTCCAGGAGACCCAGTACTTC.

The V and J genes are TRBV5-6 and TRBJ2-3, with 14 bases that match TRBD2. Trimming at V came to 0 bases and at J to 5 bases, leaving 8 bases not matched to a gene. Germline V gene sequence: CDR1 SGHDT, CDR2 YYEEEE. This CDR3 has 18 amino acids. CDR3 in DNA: TGTGCCAGCAGCTTGGTTAGACTAGCGGGGGGGCCGGAAGATACGCAGTATTTT. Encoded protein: CASSLVRLAGGPEDTQYF.

DNA of the CDR3: TGTGCCAGCATAGGTAGGAAGGCAGATACGCAGTATTTT. Amino acid sequence: CASIGRKADTQYF. The chain combines TRBV25-1 with TRBJ2-3; no clear D. The V end was cut by 7 bases, the J end by 4 bases, with 12 bases between. Germline CDR1 reads MGHDK; CDR2 reads SYGVNS. The CDR3 runs 13 residues.

DNA of the CDR3: TGCGCCAGCAGCTGGGGACTAGGGATGGGGCTCTACGAGCAGTACTTC. The encoded protein is CASSWGLGMGLYEQYF. V gene TRBV5-1 combines with J gene TRBJ2-7; the match to TRBD2 covers 8 bases. Germline CDR1 SGHRS, CDR2 YFSETQ. The CDR3 has 16 amino acids. Trimming took 3 bases from V and 3 from J; bases not matched to a gene: 11.

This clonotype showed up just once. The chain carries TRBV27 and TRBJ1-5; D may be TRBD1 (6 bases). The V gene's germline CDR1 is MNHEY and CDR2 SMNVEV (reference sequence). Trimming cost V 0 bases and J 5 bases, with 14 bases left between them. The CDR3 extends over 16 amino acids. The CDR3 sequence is CASSLSGGNYYQPQHF. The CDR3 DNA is TGTGCCAGCAGTTTATCGGGGGGCAATTACTATCAGCCCCAGCATTTT.

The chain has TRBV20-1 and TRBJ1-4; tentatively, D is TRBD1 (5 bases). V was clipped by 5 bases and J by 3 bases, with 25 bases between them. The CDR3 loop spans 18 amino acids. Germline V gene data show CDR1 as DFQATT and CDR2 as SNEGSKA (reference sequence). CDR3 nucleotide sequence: TGCAGTGCTTCCCCCCACGACTTCAGGGTTCGGGCTAATGAAAAACTGTTTTTT. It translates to CSASPHDFRVRANEKLFF.

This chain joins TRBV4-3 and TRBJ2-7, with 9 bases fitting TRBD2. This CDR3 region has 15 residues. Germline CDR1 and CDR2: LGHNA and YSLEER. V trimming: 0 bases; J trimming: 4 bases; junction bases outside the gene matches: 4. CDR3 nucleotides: TGCGCCAGCAGCCAAGACGCGGGAGGGTCGTACGAGCAGTACTTC. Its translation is CASSQDAGGSYEQYF.

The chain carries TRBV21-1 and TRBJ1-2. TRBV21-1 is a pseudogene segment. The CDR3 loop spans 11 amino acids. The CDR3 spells CASSGRGGYTF. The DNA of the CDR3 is TGTGCCAGCAGCGGACGTGGTGGCTACACCTTC.

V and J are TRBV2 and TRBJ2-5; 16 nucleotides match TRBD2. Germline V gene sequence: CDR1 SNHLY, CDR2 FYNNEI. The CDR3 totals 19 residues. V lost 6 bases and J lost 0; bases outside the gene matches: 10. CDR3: CASRDDGTSGGAYQETQYF. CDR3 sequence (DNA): TGTGCCAGCAGGGATGACGGGACTAGCGGGGGGGCCTACCAAGAGACCCAGTACTTC.

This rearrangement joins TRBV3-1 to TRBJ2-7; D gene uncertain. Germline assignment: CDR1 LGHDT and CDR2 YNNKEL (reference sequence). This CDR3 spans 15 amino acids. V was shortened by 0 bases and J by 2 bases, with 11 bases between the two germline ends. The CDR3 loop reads CASSQESQPAYEQYF. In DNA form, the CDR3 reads TGTGCCAGCAGCCAAGAGTCCCAGCCTGCCTACGAGCAGTACTTC.

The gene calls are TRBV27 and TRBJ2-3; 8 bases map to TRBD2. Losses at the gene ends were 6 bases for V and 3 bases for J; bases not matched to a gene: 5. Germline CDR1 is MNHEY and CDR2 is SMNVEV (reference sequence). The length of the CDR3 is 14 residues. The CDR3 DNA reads TGTGCCAGCAGGCCGGGACTAGGGACAGATACGCAGTATTTT. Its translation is CASRPGLGTDTQYF.